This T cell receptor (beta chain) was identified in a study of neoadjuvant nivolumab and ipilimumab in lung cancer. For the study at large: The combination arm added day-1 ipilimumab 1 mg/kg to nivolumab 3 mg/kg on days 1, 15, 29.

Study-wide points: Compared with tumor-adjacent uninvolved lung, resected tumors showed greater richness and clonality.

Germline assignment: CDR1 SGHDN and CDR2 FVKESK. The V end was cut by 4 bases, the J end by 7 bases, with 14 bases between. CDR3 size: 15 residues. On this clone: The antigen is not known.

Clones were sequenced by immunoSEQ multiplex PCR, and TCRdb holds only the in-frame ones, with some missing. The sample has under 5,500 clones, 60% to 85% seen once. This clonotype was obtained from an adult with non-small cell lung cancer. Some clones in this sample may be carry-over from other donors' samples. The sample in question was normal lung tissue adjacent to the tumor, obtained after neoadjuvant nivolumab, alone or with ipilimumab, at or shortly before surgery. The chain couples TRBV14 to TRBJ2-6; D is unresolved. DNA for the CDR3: TGTGCCAGCAGCCCCTCTACACAGTCAGCCAACGTCCTGACTTTC. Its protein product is CASSPSTQSANVLTF.